The TCR beta chain described here comes from a study of graft-versus-host responses after intestinal transplantation. Across the whole study: Once they had received anti-thymocyte globulin induction, all recipients took tacrolimus and steroids for about three years. Findings and limits, study-wide: Marrow from the recipient contained GvH clones, some of which had appeared first in ileum or blood. Early HvG declines after transplant were associated with peak circulating GvH clone levels. Graft-donor T cell macrochimerism in patients accompanied high graft-versus-host to host-versus-graft clonal ratios in allografts.

CDR3 length equals 15 residues. Germline trimming cut 6 bases from V and 9 bases from J; bases unmatched to any gene: 13. CDR1 MDHEN and CDR2 SYDVKM come from the germline V gene. As to this clone: Its specificity is unknown.

Sequencing was performed with immunoSEQ multiplex PCR; in TCRdb, only in-frame clones are kept and a portion is missing. The sample has about 89,000 clones, roughly 92% seen once; the top ten hold 0.3% to 0.35%. The clonotype originates from a human donor who received an intestinal transplant. The sample here was unstimulated CD4+ T cells sorted from spleen or lymph node cells, taken before intestinal transplant. This chain links TRBV28 with TRBJ2-1; 8 bases map to TRBD1. The CDR3 reads CASSPRVRGRAEQFF. The DNA of the CDR3 is TGTGCCAGCAGCCCTCGGGTCAGGGGGCGCGCTGAGCAGTTCTTC.